These 30 T cell receptor beta chains originate from one sample sequenced in a study of OX40 agonist ivuxolimab in advanced cancers. Assay used: immunoSEQ multiplex PCR; TCRdb lists only in-frame clones, some missing. The sample holds tens of thousands of clones, 80% to 90% seen once. Sequencing used CD4+ or CD8+ T cells sorted from blood, obtained in a trial of the OX40 agonist ivuxolimab. The receptors come from an adult with an advanced solid tumor such as melanoma, head and neck, liver or kidney cancer.

This chain connects TRBV6-6 to TRBJ2-7; the D gene is possibly TRBD1 (6 bases). Germline assignment: CDR1 MNHNY and CDR2 SVGAGI (reference sequence). Trimming pared 5 bases from V and 1 base from J, leaving 12 bases between. This CDR3 comprises 14 residues. As DNA, the CDR3 is TGTGCCAGCAGTCTTAGACAGGTATCCTACGAGCAGTACTTC. It translates to CASSLRQVSYEQYF.

This clone was counted once. The chain combines TRBV5-5 with TRBJ1-1; D might be TRBD1 (5 bases). The CDR3 extends over 15 amino acids. CDR1 and CDR2 from the germline V gene are SGHKS and YYEKEE (reference sequence). The germline V and J ends were trimmed by 4 bases and 1 base, with 14 bases remaining between them. The CDR3 loop is CASSPRRGPNTEAFF. DNA of the CDR3: TGTGCCAGCAGCCCCCGAAGGGGCCCGAACACTGAAGCTTTCTTT.

This chain joins TRBV4-3 and TRBJ1-2, with 9 bases that match TRBD1. V was clipped by 0 bases and J by 4 bases; unmatched bases: 6. The CDR3 totals 16 residues. Germline V gene data show CDR1 as LGHNA and CDR2 as YSLEER. CDR3 nucleotide sequence: TGCGCCAGCAGCCAAGAAGGACGGGGACAGGGCTATGGCTACACCTTC. It is translated as CASSQEGRGQGYGYTF.

This clone was recorded once. The chain uses TRBV14 and TRBJ1-2; 7 positions agree with TRBD1. Trimming took 4 bases from V and 7 from J; bases not matched to a gene: 6. Germline lookup yields CDR1 SGHDN and CDR2 FVKESK. This CDR3 has 13 residues. The chain's CDR3 is CASSLDRVGGYTF. CDR3 in DNA: TGTGCCAGCAGCCTCGACAGGGTCGGTGGCTACACCTTC.

The V call is TRBV4-3, the J call TRBJ1-5; unclear D gene. The CDR3 extends over 15 amino acids. The germline V gene encodes CDR1 LGHNA and CDR2 YSLEER. V lost 0 bases, J lost 4 bases, and 10 bases lay in between. CDR3 residues: CASSQERLGNQPQHF. The CDR3 nucleotides are TGCGCCAGCAGCCAAGAGAGGTTAGGTAATCAGCCCCAGCATTTT.

V and J are TRBV7-3 and TRBJ1-5; tentatively, D is TRBD1 (5 bases). Germline loops: CDR1 SGHTA, CDR2 FQGTGA. CDR3 length: 12 residues. Trimming removed 6 bases from V and 6 bases from J, with 9 bases in between. The CDR3 DNA reads as TGTGCCAGCAGTGCCGGGACTCAGCCCCAGCATTTT. This sequence encodes CASSAGTQPQHF.

V usage is TRBV2 and J usage is TRBJ1-2; D ambiguous. Trimming took 2 bases from V and 7 from J, leaving 11 bases between them. The length of the CDR3 is 13 residues. From germline, CDR1 is SNHLY and CDR2 FYNNEI. CDR3 sequence reads: CASSEISIIGYTF. CDR3 sequence (DNA): TGTGCCAGCAGTGAAATTTCTATCATTGGCTACACCTTC. The full variable domain, completed using reference TRBV2 and TRBJ1-2, is EPEVTQTPSHQVTQMGQEVILRCVPISNHLYFYWYRQILGQKVEFLVSFYNNEISEKSEIFDDQFSVERPDGSNFTLKIRSTKLEDSAMYFCASSEISIIGYTFGSGTRLTVV.

The CDR3 is CASSPDSTFGNEQFF. CDR3 DNA sequence: TGCGCCAGCAGCCCCGACAGCACTTTCGGCAATGAGCAGTTCTTC. The chain combines TRBV5-1 with TRBJ2-1; tentatively, D is TRBD1 (5 bases). Trimming took 4 bases from V and 6 from J, leaving 17 bases between them. The CDR3 sequence is 15 residues long. Germline V gene sequence: CDR1 SGHRS, CDR2 YFSETQ.

J is TRBJ2-7 and V is TRBV7-2; D is ambiguous. The CDR3 length is 14 residues. Germline V lookup: CDR1 SGHTA, CDR2 FQGNSA. The V and J ends lost 1 base and 3 bases respectively, with 10 bases between them. CDR3 DNA sequence: TGTGCCAGCAGCTTAGAACCATCTAACTACGAGCAGTACTTC. Translating gives CASSLEPSNYEQYF.

This clone has more than one count but fewer than ten. The rearrangement links TRBV20-1 to TRBJ2-1, with D unresolved. The CDR3 totals 11 residues. Trimming stripped 0 bases from V and 15 bases from J, with 12 bases between. Germline-derived CDR1 and CDR2 are DFQATT and SNEGSKA (reference sequence). The chain's CDR3 is CSARDLIHWFF. Written as DNA, the CDR3 is TGCAGTGCTAGAGATTTGATCCATTGGTTCTTC.

V gene TRBV6-5 combines with J gene TRBJ1-6, with 7 bases identical to TRBD1. Germline-derived CDR1 and CDR2 are MNHEY and SVGAGI. V lost 6 bases, J lost 8 bases, and 10 bases stayed unmatched. The CDR3 sequence is 15 residues long. The CDR3 sequence is CASRAPDRAHSPLHF. For the CDR3, the DNA is TGTGCCAGCAGGGCTCCTGACAGGGCTCATTCACCCCTCCACTTT.

In this sample, this clone turned up once. The J gene is TRBJ1-2, the V gene TRBV5-4; D unclear. Germline V lookup: CDR1 SGHNT, CDR2 YYREEE (reference sequence). The CDR3 spans 14 residues. V lost 5 bases to trimming and J lost 5 bases, with 16 bases between them. The CDR3 bases are TGTGCCAGCAGTTCTGACATGGGCGGGTATGGCTACACCTTC. The encoded protein is CASSSDMGGYGYTF.

V gene TRBV19 combines with J gene TRBJ2-1, with 16 bases lining up with TRBD2. With V trimmed by 5 bases and J by 1 base, 8 bases remained unmatched. The CDR3 loop spans 19 amino acids. Germline V gene sequence: CDR1 LNHDA, CDR2 SQIVND (reference sequence). The CDR3 DNA reads as TGTGCCAGTAGTTTAGGGACTAGCGGGAGGGTGGGGTCCTACAATGAGCAGTTCTTC. Translation gives CASSLGTSGRVGSYNEQFF.

The J gene is TRBJ2-6, the V gene TRBV7-9, with D unclear. This CDR3 has 14 amino acids. Germline CDR1 is SEHNR and CDR2 is FQNEAQ (reference sequence). V shed 5 bases and J shed 0 bases, with 5 bases lying between them. The CDR3, as DNA: TGTGCCAGCAGCCCTACCTCTGGGGCCAACGTCCTGACTTTC. Amino acids: CASSPTSGANVLTF.

The rearrangement links TRBV19 to TRBJ2-1; 8 bases line up with TRBD1. Germline V gives CDR1 LNHDA, CDR2 SQIVND (reference sequence). This CDR3 is built from 16 residues. Trimming took 6 bases from V and 2 from J; bases not matched to a gene: 9. The CDR3: CASRSPGDRTYNEQFF. The DNA of the CDR3 is TGTGCCAGTAGGTCCCCCGGGGACAGGACCTACAATGAGCAGTTCTTC.

The genes are TRBV5-5 and TRBJ1-1; no clear D gene. The germline V and J ends were trimmed by 3 bases and 5 bases, with 11 bases remaining between them. CDR1 and CDR2 from the germline V gene are SGHKS and YYEKEE (reference sequence). This CDR3 comprises 13 residues. This CDR3 is CASSWRSGTEAFF. Written as DNA, the CDR3 is TGTGCCAGCAGCTGGAGGTCCGGGACTGAAGCTTTCTTT. Supplemented by reference TRBV5-5 and TRBJ1-1, the full variable domain reads DAGVTQSPTHLIKTRGQQVTLRCSPISGHKSVSWYQQVLGQGPQFIFQYYEKEERGRGNFPDRFSARQFPNYSSELNVNALLLGDSALYLCASSWRSGTEAFFGQGTRLTVV.

The chain joins TRBV9 to TRBJ2-1, with 10 bases that match TRBD2. Trimming at V came to 4 bases and at J to 10 bases, leaving 11 bases not matched to a gene. The germline CDR1 and CDR2 sequences are SGDLS and YYNGEE. CDR3 length: 15 residues. The CDR3 spells CASSLSGGATREQFF. DNA of the CDR3: TGTGCCAGCAGCTTGAGCGGGGGGGCCACCAGGGAGCAGTTCTTC.

This clone was detected a few times. The V and J genes are TRBV6-6 and TRBJ2-2, with D possibly matching TRBD1 (5 bases). The CDR3 loop spans 14 amino acids. Germline loops: CDR1 MNHNY, CDR2 SVGAGI (reference sequence). Trimming shortened V by 6 bases and J by 8 bases, and 16 bases separated the two germline ends. The CDR3 region has the DNA TGTGCCAGCAGCCTGACAGACGGTGCTGGGGAGCTGTTTTTT. This codes for CASSLTDGAGELFF.

This rearrangement joins TRBV14 to TRBJ1-1, with TRBD1 as a possible D gene (6 bases). This CDR3 region has 16 residues. V was trimmed by 1 base and J by 1 base, leaving 13 bases between them. CDR1 is SGHDN and CDR2 is FVKESK in the germline V gene. The CDR3 nucleotides read TGTGCCAGCAGCCAAGTTCTCGACAGGCGGAACACTGAAGCTTTCTTT. Translated, it gives CASSQVLDRRNTEAFF.

This chain joins TRBV6-6 and TRBJ2-7; weak D call: TRBD1 (6 bases). Germline CDR1 is MNHNY and CDR2 is SVGAGI (reference sequence). This CDR3 has 13 residues. V was clipped by 11 bases and J by 5 bases, with 19 bases between them. CDR3 coding DNA: TGTGCCTCCGAGGGGGAGAAGGTTCACGAGCAGTACTTC. Protein sequence: CASEGEKVHEQYF.

The DNA of the CDR3 is TGTGCCAGCAGGAAATTAACAGGCACAACTAATGAAAAACTGTTTTTT. This translates into CASRKLTGTTNEKLFF. V is TRBV28 and J is TRBJ1-4; D is perhaps TRBD1 (5 bases). Germline V gene data show CDR1 as MDHEN and CDR2 as SYDVKM. The CDR3 sequence is 16 residues long. V gave up 6 bases and J gave up 0 bases, with 14 bases separating them.

The V gene is TRBV19, the J gene TRBJ1-2, with 7 bases fitting TRBD1. V shed 5 bases and J 2 bases; nucleotides not matched to a gene: 5. CDR3 length equals 14 residues. Per the germline V gene, CDR1 is LNHDA and CDR2 is SQIVND (reference sequence). The CDR3 DNA is TGTGCCAGTAGTGGACAGGTCGCCAACTATGGCTACACCTTC. This codes for CASSGQVANYGYTF.

The chain links TRBV9 to TRBJ1-4; D remains unclear. Trimming cost V 1 base and J 7 bases, with 14 bases left between them. This CDR3 is built from 15 residues. The germline gives CDR1 SGDLS, CDR2 YYNGEE. The CDR3 DNA is TGTGCCAGCAGCGTATTTGGAAACGGAGGTGAAAAACTGTTTTTT. As protein: CASSVFGNGGEKLFF.

This chain links TRBV27 with TRBJ1-5, with D uncertain. V gave up 3 bases and J gave up 0 bases, with 6 bases separating them. The CDR3 length is 14 residues. Germline V gene data show CDR1 as MNHEY and CDR2 as SMNVEV (reference sequence). DNA of the CDR3: TGTGCCAGCAGTTTTTTCTATAGCAATCAGCCCCAGCATTTT. It specifies CASSFFYSNQPQHF.

The chain has TRBV30 and TRBJ1-2; D is unresolved. CDR1 is GTSNPN, CDR2 SVGIG, per germline (reference sequence). The CDR3 runs to 12 residues. The germline V and J ends were trimmed by 4 bases and 1 base, with 7 bases remaining between them. The CDR3 bases are TGTGCCTGGACCAGTTATAACTATGGCTACACCTTC. Its protein product is CAWTSYNYGYTF. Based on the CDR3 plus reference TRBV30 and TRBJ1-2, the full variable domain is SQTIHQWPATLVQPVGSPLSLECTVEGTSNPNLYWYRQAAGRGLQLLFYSVGIGQISSEVPQNLSASRPQDRQFILSSKKLLLSDSGFYLCAWTSYNYGYTFGSGTRLTVV.

This clone appeared a single time. V usage is TRBV12-1 and J usage is TRBJ1-4; the table gives TRBD1 as D, unverified against the DNA. TRBV12-1 is designated a pseudogene. CDR3 length: 16 residues. DNA for the CDR3: TGTGCCAGCAGCTTTGCATGGGACAGCTATGATGAAAAACTGTTTTTT. Its translation is CASSFAWDSYDEKLFF.

This clone has a single count. The chain joins TRBV7-2 to TRBJ1-2, with 10 bases matching TRBD1. Germline V gene data show CDR1 as SGHTA and CDR2 as FQGNSA. Trimming cost V 4 bases and J 7 bases; bases outside gene matches: 3. The CDR3 loop spans 13 amino acids. In DNA, the CDR3 is TGTGCCAGCAGCTCCAGGACAGGGGGTGGCTACACCTTC. Amino acids: CASSSRTGGGYTF.

The V gene is TRBV9, the J gene TRBJ2-3; 14 nucleotides match TRBD2. CDR1 is SGDLS and CDR2 is YYNGEE in the germline V gene. J lost 0 bases, V lost 2 bases, and 2 bases had no gene match. The CDR3 spans 17 residues. The CDR3 nucleotides read TGTGCCAGCAGCGTCGGGACTAGCGGGGGCAGCACAGATACGCAGTATTTT. It encodes CASSVGTSGGSTDTQYF.

This clone has a single count. The genes are TRBV19 and TRBJ1-4; D is possibly TRBD1 (6 bases). The CDR3 runs to 14 residues. Trimming shortened V by 3 bases and J by 2 bases, and 7 bases separated the two germline ends. Germline loops: CDR1 LNHDA, CDR2 SQIVND (reference sequence). Here the CDR3 reads CASSIQGTNEKLFF. In DNA form, the CDR3 reads TGTGCCAGTAGTATTCAGGGGACTAATGAAAAACTGTTTTTT.

The chain links TRBV2 to TRBJ1-1; perhaps TRBD1 as D (5 bases). The V end lost 6 bases, the J end lost 4 bases, and 18 bases lay between the germline ends. There are 15 residues in the CDR3. The germline gives CDR1 SNHLY, CDR2 FYNNEI. CDR3 region: CASRQPGLGSTEAFF. CDR3 DNA: TGTGCCAGCAGACAACCGGGACTGGGGAGCACTGAAGCTTTCTTT.